This passage covers 23 T cell receptor beta chains from one sample sequenced in a study of vaccination and CD4 T cells after COVID-19. What these receptors recognize is not known. Sequencing of the DNA from cultured CD4+ T cells was carried out with the Oncomine TCR Beta short-read assay. One entry per CDR3 protein, called by TCRdb with MiXCR from the PCR reads. Of about 19,000 distinct CDR3 sequences in the sample, around half are singletons; the top ten hold 2% to 3%. The treatment is: approximately 9-day PBMC culture with coronavirus spike peptide pools or control peptides (ViraFEST assay). Sequenced here: CD4+ T cells from blood, cultured in vitro, sampled after SARS-CoV-2 vaccination. All receptors derive from a human donor who had recovered from COVID-19.

This clonotype came up once. This rearrangement joins TRBV5-4 to TRBJ2-2; a weak D match, TRBD1 (6 bases). This CDR3 is 14 amino acids long. Germline assignment: CDR1 SGHNT and CDR2 YYREEE (reference sequence). The V end was cut by 7 bases, the J end by 6 bases, with 16 bases between. For the CDR3, the DNA is TGTGCCAGCTCAGGGGCAGGGAAGGCCGGGGAGCTGTTTTTT. As protein: CASSGAGKAGELFF.

This chain uses TRBV7-9 with TRBJ2-5; the D gene could be TRBD1 or TRBD2 (5 bases each). Germline CDR1 SEHNR, CDR2 FQNEAQ (reference sequence). V was pared by 8 bases and J by 5 bases, with 9 bases between. The CDR3 extends over 11 amino acids. CDR3 protein: CASSEGETQYF. The CDR3 region has the DNA TGTGCCAGCTCCGAGGGGGAGACCCAGTACTTC.

This clonotype was seen a handful of times. The genes are TRBV7-2 and TRBJ2-5; TRBD2 agrees at 7 bases. Trimming removed 2 bases from V and 5 bases from J; junction bases left unmatched: 5. The CDR3 sequence is 14 residues long. The germline gives CDR1 SGHTA, CDR2 FQGNSA. DNA of the CDR3: TGTGCCAGCAGCTTATGGCGGGGGAGGGAGACCCAGTACTTC. Translating gives CASSLWRGRETQYF.

This chain connects TRBV10-3 to TRBJ1-2; 7 nucleotides agree with TRBD1. CDR1 is ENHRY, CDR2 SYGVKD, per germline. Trimming took 6 bases from V and 7 from J; bases not matched to a gene: 11. This CDR3 spans 14 amino acids. CDR3 DNA: TGTGCCATCAGCCTGGCGATCGACAGGGCTGGCTACACCTTC. Encoded protein: CAISLAIDRAGYTF.

The genes are TRBV7-2 and TRBJ1-6, with TRBD1 as a possible D gene (6 bases). The CDR3 is 15 amino acids. CDR1 is SGHTA, CDR2 FQGNSA, per germline. V lost 5 bases and J lost 9, with 17 bases in between. CDR3 DNA: TGTGCCAGCAGCCCCTCCACAGGGCCCGGTTCACCCCTCCACTTT. Translation gives CASSPSTGPGSPLHF.

The chain uses TRBV9 and TRBJ2-7, with D possibly matching TRBD2 (6 bases). In germline, CDR1 is SGDLS, CDR2 YYNGEE. V was pared by 4 bases and J by 1 base, with 15 bases between. CDR3 size: 15 residues. CDR3 sequence: CASSRGDWDSYEQYF. In DNA, the CDR3 is TGTGCCAGCAGCAGAGGGGACTGGGATTCCTACGAGCAGTACTTC.

A few counts support this clonotype. The V and J genes are TRBV7-8 and TRBJ1-6; weak D call: TRBD1 (5 bases). The germline CDR1 and CDR2 sequences are SGHVS and FQNEAQ. CDR3 length equals 15 residues. V was pared by 5 bases and J by 8 bases, with 16 bases between. The CDR3 nucleotides are TGTGCCAGCAGCCCCGACGGGGGGGTGGATTCACCCCTCCACTTT. This sequence encodes CASSPDGGVDSPLHF.

The CDR3 bases are TGTGCCAGCAGAACCGACGTGGGCGGGAGGCAGTTCTTC. Translation gives CASRTDVGGRQFF. The rearrangement uses TRBV2 and TRBJ2-1; 7 bases line up with TRBD2. The V and J ends lost 6 bases and 12 bases, in that order; junction bases with no gene match: 11. CDR3 size: 13 residues. CDR1 and CDR2 from the germline V gene are SNHLY and FYNNEI.

The gene calls are TRBV6-2 or TRBV6-3 and TRBJ1-2; D is unresolved. Germline V gene sequence: CDR1 MNHEY, CDR2 SVGEGT. The ends were cut back, 2 bases at V and 0 bases at J, with 4 bases in the middle. The CDR3 runs 13 residues. The CDR3: CASSYGPNYGYTF. The DNA of the CDR3 is TGTGCCAGCAGTTACGGGCCTAACTATGGCTACACCTTC.

Only a few counts were recorded for this clonotype. The chain joins TRBV7-8 to TRBJ2-7, with TRBD2 matching over 10 bases. Germline V lookup: CDR1 SGHVS, CDR2 FQNEAQ. V dropped 1 base and J dropped 3; count of bases not matched to a gene: 12. This CDR3 region has 18 residues. CDR3 sequence reads: CASSLDSTLGTSDYEQYF. The CDR3 DNA sequence: TGTGCCAGCAGCTTAGATTCAACGTTGGGGACTAGCGACTACGAGCAGTACTTC.

J is TRBJ1-1 and V is TRBV5-4; D is ambiguous. Trimming took off 4 bases at V and 0 bases at J, with 7 bases between the two ends. CDR3 length equals 13 residues. Germline V CDR1 and CDR2: SGHNT, YYREEE (reference sequence). In DNA form, the CDR3 reads TGTGCCAGCAGCCTTACCTTGAACACTGAAGCTTTCTTT. Amino acids: CASSLTLNTEAFF.

The chain carries TRBV5-1 and TRBJ1-5; no clear D gene. V gave up 3 bases and J gave up 0 bases, with 19 bases separating them. Looked up from germline, CDR1 is SGHRS and CDR2 is YFSETQ. The CDR3 length is 18 residues. In DNA, the CDR3 is TGCGCCAGCAGCTCCGGTCGTGGCGGACTAAATAGCAATCAGCCCCAGCATTTT. Translated, it gives CASSSGRGGLNSNQPQHF.

This clonotype was counted only a few times. The rearrangement joins TRBV7-9 to TRBJ1-1; D is possibly TRBD1 (5 bases). CDR3 size: 14 residues. The V gene lost 0 bases and the J gene lost 10 bases, with 15 bases spanning the gap. CDR1 SEHNR and CDR2 FQNEAQ come from the germline V gene (reference sequence). The CDR3 sequence is CASSLAGDSRGAFF. The CDR3 nucleotides read TGTGCCAGCAGCTTAGCGGGGGACTCTCGAGGAGCTTTCTTT. Variable domain in full (rest from reference TRBV7-9 and TRBJ1-1): DTGVSQNPRHKITKRGQNVTFRCDPISEHNRLYWYRQTLGQGPEFLTYFQNEAQLEKSRLLSDRFSAERPKGSFSTLEIQRTEQGDSAMYLCASSLAGDSRGAFFGQGTRLTVV.

The chain joins TRBV5-6 to TRBJ1-2; the D is unclear. V lost 1 base, J lost 4 bases, and 17 bases lay in between. This CDR3 spans 16 amino acids. Germline lookup yields CDR1 SGHDT and CDR2 YYEEEE. The CDR3 DNA reads TGTGCCAGCAGCTTGCACGAGCTCTGGGGAACCTATGGCTACACCTTC. Residues: CASSLHELWGTYGYTF.

In this sample, this clonotype turned up a few times. At one end, the junction sequence differs from germline, possibly due to a read error. This sequence joins TRBV19 and TRBJ1-2; D is unresolved. The CDR3 has 12 residues. CDR1 LNHDA and CDR2 SQIVND come from the germline V gene (reference sequence). CDR3 nucleotides: TGTGCCAGTAGTCCGCGACACTACGGCTACACCTTC. Its translation is CASSPRHYGYTF.

This clonotype was detected only once. This chain connects TRBV12-3 or TRBV12-4 to TRBJ1-5, with D possibly TRBD1 on 5 matching bases. With 6 bases removed from V and 2 bases from J, the gap between germline ends came to 11 bases. The CDR3 length is 14 residues. The CDR3 nucleotides read TGTGCCAGCAGAAGGGGTGTTGGCAATCAGCCCCAGCATTTT. It translates to CASRRGVGNQPQHF.

The V gene is TRBV11-3, the J gene TRBJ2-1, with D uncertain. V lost 3 bases, J lost 2 bases, and 8 bases lay in between. The germline V gene has CDR1 SGHNT and CDR2 YENEEA. The CDR3 length is 14 residues. The CDR3 sequence: CASSFPETYNEQFF. The CDR3 bases are TGTGCCAGCAGCTTCCCTGAAACCTACAATGAGCAGTTCTTC.

The genes are TRBV11-2 and TRBJ1-2; possibly TRBD1 for D (5 bases). This CDR3 region has 16 residues. Germline assignment: CDR1 SGHAT and CDR2 FQNNGV. Trimming removed 5 bases from V and 8 bases from J, with 24 bases in between. The CDR3 loop reads CASSPPGGGLRSGYTF. Written as DNA, the CDR3 is TGTGCCAGCAGCCCCCCCGGGGGAGGGCTCCGGTCGGGCTACACCTTC.

CDR3 sequence: CASNPSPRPTDTQYF. The CDR3 DNA reads TGTGCCAGCAATCCTTCCCCTCGGCCCACAGATACGCAGTATTTT. The chain employs TRBV27 and TRBJ2-3; no definite D call. The germline V gene encodes CDR1 MNHEY and CDR2 SMNVEV (reference sequence). V dropped 7 bases and J dropped 2 bases, with 16 bases sitting between them. The CDR3 runs to 15 residues.

In its sample, this clonotype was seen a few times. The V gene is TRBV15, the J gene TRBJ1-5; D not certain. CDR3 length: 15 amino acids. In germline, CDR1 is LNHNV, CDR2 YYDKDF (reference sequence). Trimming pared 6 bases from V and 2 bases from J, leaving 14 bases between. The CDR3 DNA reads as TGTGCCACCAGTAAACCTGACACTCGCAATCAGCCCCAGCATTTT. Encoded protein: CATSKPDTRNQPQHF.

The chain has TRBV6-2 or TRBV6-3 and TRBJ1-1, with 9 bases fitting TRBD1. Germline CDR1 is MNHEY and CDR2 is SVGEGT. After removal of 8 bases from V and 7 bases from J, the junction contained 11 bases not matched to a gene. The CDR3 is 14 residues long. CDR3 loop: CASVLSTGGFEAFF. In DNA form, the CDR3 reads TGTGCCAGCGTGCTGTCGACAGGGGGTTTTGAAGCTTTCTTT.

This clonotype was seen a few times. The chain uses TRBV7-2 and TRBJ1-2; D is perhaps TRBD1 (5 bases). The CDR3 sequence is 19 residues long. The ends were cut back, 5 bases at V and 1 base at J, with 26 bases in the middle. Germline V lookup: CDR1 SGHTA, CDR2 FQGNSA. The CDR3: CASSPMPKGSSPINYGYTF. The CDR3 bases are TGTGCCAGCAGCCCCATGCCGAAGGGGTCATCTCCAATTAACTATGGCTACACCTTC.

The V call is TRBV7-9, the J call TRBJ2-2; TRBD2 matches at 10 bases. Germline CDR1 SEHNR, CDR2 FQNEAQ (reference sequence). This CDR3 region has 16 residues. V trimming: 6 bases; J trimming: 0 bases; junction bases outside the gene matches: 4. The CDR3 reads CASRVAGGTNTGELFF. The CDR3 nucleotides read TGTGCCAGCAGGGTAGCGGGGGGCACGAACACCGGGGAGCTGTTTTTT. Combining the CDR3 with reference TRBV7-9 and TRBJ2-2 gives the whole variable domain DTGVSQNPRHKITKRGQNVTFRCDPISEHNRLYWYRQTLGQGPEFLTYFQNEAQLEKSRLLSDRFSAERPKGSFSTLEIQRTEQGDSAMYLCASRVAGGTNTGELFFGEGSRLTVL.